Listed below are T cell receptor beta chains from one sample, sequenced in a study of TIL therapy for anti-PD-1-resistant metastatic lung cancer. Clones were sequenced by immunoSEQ multiplex PCR, and TCRdb holds only the in-frame ones, with some missing. This sample has fewer than 65,000 clones, with roughly four fifths found just once. The specimen comprised blood, sampled at baseline. The receptor set was obtained from a person aged 25 to 80 with non-small cell lung cancer. CDR3s include the opening cysteine and the closing phenylalanine or tryptophan. The order of the fields is J gene, V gene, clone size, D gene, CDR3 protein, CDR3 DNA. D genes are given only for firm matches. Not every row has a clone size; where given, it reads once, few, many or a size class.

J: TRBJ2-7; V: TRBV19; size: NA; D: NA; CDR3: CASSTRYGSSYEQYF; DNA: TGTGCCAGTAGTACGAGGTATGGTTCCTCCTACGAGCAGTACTTC
J: TRBJ2-7; V: TRBV7-3; size: NA; D: TRBD1; CDR3: CASSVRGQVPSYEQYF; DNA: TGTGCCAGCAGCGTTAGGGGACAGGTGCCCTCCTACGAGCAGTACTTC
J: TRBJ2-5; V: TRBV30; size: NA; D: TRBD1; CDR3: CAWSRGQGFETQYF; DNA: TGTGCCTGGAGTCGAGGACAGGGGTTCGAGACCCAGTACTTC
J: TRBJ2-4; V: TRBV3-1/TRBV3-2; size: NA; D: NA; CDR3: CASSHTDGLAKNIQYF; DNA: TGTGCCAGCAGCCACACGGACGGGCTAGCCAAAAACATTCAGTACTTC
J: TRBJ2-2; V: TRBV12-3/TRBV12-4; size: NA; D: NA; CDR3: CASSLPAGELFF; DNA: TGTGCCAGCAGTTTGCCGGCCGGGGAGCTGTTTTTT
J: TRBJ1-2; V: TRBV25-1; size: NA; D: NA; CDR3: CASSDPGRSGYGYTF; DNA: TGTGCCAGCAGTGACCCGGGCCGCAGCGGTTATGGCTACACCTTC
J: TRBJ2-7; V: TRBV5-4; size: NA; D: TRBD2; CDR3: CASSPGGTSGNYEQYF; DNA: TGTGCCAGCAGCCCAGGGGGGACTAGCGGGAACTACGAGCAGTACTTC
J: TRBJ2-5; V: TRBV18; size: NA; D: NA; CDR3: CASSPNSQETQYF; DNA: TGTGCCAGCTCACCAAACAGCCAAGAGACCCAGTACTTC
J: TRBJ2-2; V: TRBV24-1; size: NA; D: TRBD1; CDR3: CATSDRRQGAFGELFF; DNA: TGTGCCACCAGTGACCGCCGACAGGGGGCTTTCGGGGAGCTGTTTTTT
J: TRBJ2-7; V: TRBV4-1; size: NA; D: TRBD1; CDR3: CASSRPGQGVIEQYF; DNA: TGCGCCAGCAGCCGACCGGGACAGGGGGTGATCGAGCAGTACTTC
J: TRBJ1-4; V: TRBV5-4; size: once; D: NA; CDR3: CASSPPGRGEKLFF; DNA: TGTGCCAGCAGCCCACCAGGGCGCGGTGAAAAACTGTTTTTT
J: TRBJ2-5; V: TRBV14; size: NA; D: TRBD1; CDR3: CASSRKGPWTGFGETQYF; DNA: TGTGCCAGCAGCCGAAAGGGTCCCTGGACAGGGTTTGGGGAGACCCAGTACTTC
J: TRBJ1-1; V: TRBV15; size: NA; D: NA; CDR3: CATSEKTGRVTEAFF; DNA: TGTGCCACCAGCGAAAAGACAGGTAGGGTCACTGAAGCTTTCTTT
J: TRBJ2-5; V: TRBV6-6; size: NA; D: NA; CDR3: CASSPSQAQYF; DNA: TGTGCCAGCAGCCCATCACAGGCCCAGTACTTC
J: TRBJ2-1; V: TRBV5-4; size: few; D: TRBD2; CDR3: CASSPSGSSYNEQFF; DNA: TGTGCCAGCAGCCCCAGCGGGAGCTCCTACAATGAGCAGTTCTTC
J: TRBJ2-6; V: TRBV23-1; size: NA; D: NA; CDR3: CASSQWGTGSSGANVLTF; DNA: TGCGCCAGCAGTCAATGGGGGACGGGGAGCTCTGGGGCCAACGTCCTGACTTTC
J: TRBJ1-2; V: TRBV7-9; size: NA; D: NA; CDR3: CASSLVRQNYGYTF; DNA: TGTGCCAGCAGCTTAGTGAGACAGAACTATGGCTACACCTTC
J: TRBJ2-6; V: TRBV7-3; size: NA; D: TRBD1; CDR3: CASSRTGETGANVLTF; DNA: TGTGCCAGCAGCAGGACAGGGGAAACTGGGGCCAACGTCCTGACTTTC
J: TRBJ1-6; V: TRBV9; size: NA; D: NA; CDR3: CASSVLADNSPLHF; DNA: TGTGCCAGCAGCGTATTGGCAGACAATTCACCCCTCCACTTT
J: TRBJ2-7; V: TRBV6-6; size: NA; D: NA; CDR3: CASSRDPVYEQYF; DNA: TGTGCCAGCAGTCGGGACCCAGTCTACGAGCAGTACTTC
J: TRBJ1-2; V: TRBV6-6; size: NA; D: NA; CDR3: CASSYGQGLNYGYTF; DNA: TGTGCCAGCAGTTACGGTCAGGGCCTTAACTATGGCTACACCTTC
J: TRBJ2-1; V: TRBV30; size: NA; D: NA; CDR3: CAWSVSWDEQFF; DNA: TGTGCCTGGAGTGTGTCATGGGATGAGCAGTTCTTC
J: TRBJ2-1; V: TRBV4-3; size: NA; D: NA; CDR3: CASSQDGRLNEQFF; DNA: TGCGCCAGCAGCCAAGATGGAAGACTCAATGAGCAGTTCTTC
J: TRBJ1-2; V: TRBV6-2/TRBV6-3; size: few; D: TRBD1; CDR3: CASSYSKGTGGANYGYTF; DNA: TGTGCCAGCAGTTACTCGAAAGGGACAGGGGGAGCTAACTATGGCTACACCTTC
J: TRBJ2-7; V: TRBV27; size: NA; D: TRBD2; CDR3: CASSFSAGGEEQYF; DNA: TGTGCCAGCAGTTTTTCAGCGGGAGGCGAAGAGCAGTACTTC
J: TRBJ2-6; V: TRBV19; size: NA; D: NA; CDR3: CASSTQGSRANVLTF; DNA: TGTGCCAGTAGTACTCAGGGTAGCCGGGCCAACGTCCTGACTTTC
J: TRBJ1-1; V: TRBV28; size: NA; D: NA; CDR3: CASSFGGVSNTEAFF; DNA: TGTGCCAGCAGTTTCGGGGGGGTCTCGAACACTGAAGCTTTCTTT
J: TRBJ1-5; V: TRBV19; size: NA; D: NA; CDR3: CASSLGGDNNQPQHF; DNA: TGTGCCAGCTCCCTGGGGGGGGATAACAATCAGCCCCAGCATTTT
J: TRBJ1-5; V: TRBV15; size: NA; D: NA; CDR3: CATSRDPVGNQPQHF; DNA: TGTGCCACCAGCAGAGATCCAGTAGGCAATCAGCCCCAGCATTTT
J: TRBJ2-7; V: TRBV28; size: NA; D: TRBD2; CDR3: CASAGGVMPYEQYF; DNA: TGTGCCAGCGCTGGGGGGGTGATGCCCTACGAGCAGTACTTC
J: TRBJ2-1; V: TRBV6-5; size: NA; D: NA; CDR3: CASSYSWGYNEQFF; DNA: TGTGCCAGCAGTTACTCTTGGGGCTACAATGAGCAGTTCTTC